Described below is a single T cell receptor (beta chain) sequence and its context. Its target is unknown. Clinical symptoms, serum thyroxine, TRAb, thyroid ultrasound and orbital computed tomography established diagnosis. The blood specimen was taken at initial hyperthyroidism diagnosis, before any ophthalmopathy symptoms. The CDR3 length is 15 residues. Trimming removed 6 bases from V and 0 bases from J, with 9 bases in between. TCR beta CDR3 region amplification was performed from RNA transcripts. The study used the HTBI primer set for a first-round RT-PCR of the TCR CDR3. TCRdb called the multiplex PCR reads again in MiXCR, with one record for every CDR3 protein. The sample comprises about 280,000 distinct CDR3 sequences, around 25% of which are singletons, and approximately 25% rests with the top ten. This specimen belongs to a study of T cells in Graves' hyperthyroidism and ophthalmopathy. Turning to the study itself: Upon initial diagnosis and before any treatment, peripheral blood was collected.

Study-wide results and caveats: Appearing also in blood were most of the thyroid clonotypes expanded above 0.001.

Input material: blood. The chain combines TRBV12-3 or TRBV12-4 with TRBJ1-6; D might be TRBD1 (6 bases). The TCR sequence derives from a man aged 35-49 years with Graves' hyperthyroidism that later progressed to Graves' ophthalmopathy. The CDR3 nucleotides read TGTGCCAGCAGCGGACAGATCTCCTATAATTCACCCCTCCACTTT. This sequence encodes CASSGQISYNSPLHF.